The TCR beta chain described here comes from a study of shared clonotypes between healthy human individuals. The overall study: Those who served as donors were two women and three men between the ages of 18 and 49. Study-wide findings and caveats: Rarefaction demonstrated incomplete sorted-subset sequencing despite large depth.

This clone was observed a few times. The antigen remains unidentified. TCRdb keeps only in-frame clones here, not all; method: immunoSEQ multiplex PCR. The data contain roughly 2,300,000 clones, under 95% of them seen just once; the ten biggest clones take up 0.3% to 0.45%. Germline assignment: CDR1 SQVTM and CDR2 ANQGSEA. CDR3 length: 12 residues. Deletions cut 6 bases from V and 6 bases from J, with 11 bases between. This sequence originates from a man aged 18 to 35 in good health. Some clones in this sample may be carry-over from other donors' samples. The chain is built from TRBV29-1 and TRBJ1-4; no clear D gene. Material: naive CD4+ T cells from PBMCs. The sample's subset: CD45RA+ positively selected. In nucleotides, the CDR3 is TGCAGCGTGCAGCCATCCGATGAAAAACTGTTTTTT. It yields the protein CSVQPSDEKLFF.